This T cell receptor (beta chain) was captured in a study of blood T cell repertoires in COVID-19. Across the whole study: Donors in the United States, Italy and Spain gave samples during acute or convalescent COVID-19. PBMCs, B-cell-depleted T cells, or T cells provided the cDNA or gDNA that made up the material.

Germline trimming cut 5 bases from V and 2 bases from J; bases unmatched to any gene: 13. The germline V gene encodes CDR1 SGHVS and CDR2 FQNEAQ. CDR3 length equals 17 residues. In the authors' methods: Amplifying reference gene primers gave estimates of nucleated cell counts. The table came from immunoSEQ multiplex PCR; TCRdb's copy has only in-frame clones and leaves some out. V and J calls and clone size are copied from that table; D and trimming were computed from the DNA. This repertoire shows 100,000 to 150,000 clones, approximately 84% found once; its top ten account for about 17%. This TCR was sampled from a woman older than 75 with acute or convalescent COVID-19. Sequencing input: peripheral blood. The rearrangement uses TRBV7-8 and TRBJ2-7; TRBD2 aligns across 9 bases. The CDR3, as DNA: TGTGCCAGCAGCCAACCTCAGGGGTTAGCGGGAGCCTACGAGCAGTACTTC. Residues: CASSQPQGLAGAYEQYF. The whole variable domain, remainder taken from reference TRBV7-8 and TRBJ2-7, is GAGVSQSPRYKVAKRGQDVALRCDPISGHVSLFWYQQALGQGPEFLTYFQNEAQLDKSGLPSDRFFAERPEGSVSTLKIQRTQQEDSAVYLCASSQPQGLAGAYEQYFGPGTRLTVT.